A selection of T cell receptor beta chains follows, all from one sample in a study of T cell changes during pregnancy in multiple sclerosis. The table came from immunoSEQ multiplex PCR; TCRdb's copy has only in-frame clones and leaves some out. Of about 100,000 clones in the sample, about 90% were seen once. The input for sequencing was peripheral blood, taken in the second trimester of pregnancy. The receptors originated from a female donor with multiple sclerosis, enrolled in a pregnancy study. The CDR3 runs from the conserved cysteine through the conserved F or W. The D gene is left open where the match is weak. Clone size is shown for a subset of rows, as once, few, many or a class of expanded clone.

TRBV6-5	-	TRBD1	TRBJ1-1	CASRQGMDTEAFF	TGTGCCAGCAGACAGGGGATGGACACTGAAGCTTTCTTT
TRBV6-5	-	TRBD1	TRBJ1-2	CASSYRDRSSYGYTF	TGTGCCAGCAGTTACAGGGACAGGTCTTCCTATGGCTACACCTTC
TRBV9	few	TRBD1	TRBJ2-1	CASRATEGAGNEQFF	TGTGCCAGCAGGGCCACCGAGGGGGCAGGGAATGAGCAGTTCTTC
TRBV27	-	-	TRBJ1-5	CASSFEVNQPQHF	TGTGCCAGCAGTTTTGAGGTCAATCAGCCCCAGCATTTT
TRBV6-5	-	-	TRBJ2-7	CASSLTAGVGEQYF	TGTGCCAGCAGCTTAACGGCAGGGGTAGGCGAGCAGTACTTC
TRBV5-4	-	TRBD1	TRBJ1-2	CASSLWDREYYGYTF	TGTGCCAGCAGCTTGTGGGACAGGGAGTACTATGGCTACACCTTC
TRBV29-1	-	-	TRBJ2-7	CSVEEGSEQYF	TGCAGCGTTGAGGAGGGGTCCGAGCAGTACTTC
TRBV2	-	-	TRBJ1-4	CASSPGGATNEKLFF	TGTGCCAGCAGTCCTGGGGGGGCAACTAATGAAAAACTGTTTTTT
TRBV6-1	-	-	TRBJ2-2	CAIGRAGVETGELFF	TGTGCGATCGGTAGGGCAGGGGTGGAAACCGGGGAGCTGTTTTTT
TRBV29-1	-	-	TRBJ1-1	CSALQGVSTEAFF	TGCAGCGCTTTACAGGGAGTGAGCACTGAAGCTTTCTTT
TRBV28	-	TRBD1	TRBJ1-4	CASSSLWGTGSVNEKLFF	TGTGCCAGCAGTTCCTTATGGGGGACAGGGAGCGTTAATGAAAAACTGTTTTTT
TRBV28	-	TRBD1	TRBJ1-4	CASSPDRVTEKLFF	TGTGCCAGCAGCCCCGACAGGGTAACTGAAAAACTGTTTTTT
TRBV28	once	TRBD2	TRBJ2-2	CASFRGGPGTGELFF	TGTGCCAGCTTTCGGGGGGGGCCGGGCACCGGGGAGCTGTTTTTT
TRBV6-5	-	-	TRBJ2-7	CASSPGHFDEQYF	TGTGCCAGCAGTCCGGGACACTTTGACGAGCAGTACTTC
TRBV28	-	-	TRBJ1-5	CASSRAGGNQPQHF	TGTGCCAGCAGTCGTGCAGGGGGCAATCAGCCCCAGCATTTT
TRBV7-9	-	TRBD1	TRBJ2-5	CASSLAAGGWAETQYF	TGTGCCAGCAGCTTAGCCGCAGGGGGCTGGGCGGAGACCCAGTACTTC
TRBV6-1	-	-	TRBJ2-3	CASSERVTAGAGDTQYF	TGTGCCAGCAGTGAAAGGGTCACGGCAGGGGCTGGAGATACGCAGTATTTT
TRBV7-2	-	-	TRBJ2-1	CASSFLGLPYNEQFF	TGTGCCAGCAGCTTCCTTGGACTACCGTACAATGAGCAGTTCTTC